This entry concerns a single T cell receptor beta chain. Participants came from roughly 24 US areas, aged roughly 18 to 95 years. Cohorts were determined from participant-reported clinical history. In Cohort 3, a recovered donor had either two negative PCRs, clearance, or symptom resolution. The data were obtained in a study of blood T cell repertoires in COVID-19. Study-wide context: PBMCs, B-cell-depleted T cells, or T cells provided the cDNA or gDNA that made up the material.

V was pared by 4 bases and J by 7 bases, with 10 bases between. This CDR3 contains 12 residues. Germline V gene lookup returns CDR1 GTSNPN and CDR2 SVGIG (reference sequence). The table came from immunoSEQ multiplex PCR; TCRdb's copy has only in-frame clones and leaves some out. Here the sample spans around 310,000 clones, nearly 90% being singletons. The receptor comes from a woman aged 25-40 years who had recovered from COVID-19. The V and J genes are TRBV30 and TRBJ2-2, with a weak D call TRBD1 (5 bases). Sequenced: PBMCs or T cells enriched from blood (not recorded which). The CDR3 sequence: CAWTGMIGELFF. The CDR3, as DNA: TGTGCCTGGACAGGGATGATCGGGGAGCTGTTTTTT. The full variable domain, rest sourced from reference TRBV30 and TRBJ2-2, is SQTIHQWPATLVQPVGSPLSLECTVEGTSNPNLYWYRQAAGRGLQLLFYSVGIGQISSEVPQNLSASRPQDRQFILSSKKLLLSDSGFYLCAWTGMIGELFFGEGSRLTVL.